This is a list of T cell receptor beta chains from one sample in a study of T cells in Graves' hyperthyroidism and ophthalmopathy. One entry per CDR3 protein results from TCRdb running MiXCR on the multiplex PCR reads. The table records 350,000 to 400,000 distinct CDR3 sequences, about a fifth of them present only once. Input material: blood. These receptor sequences come from a woman in her late teens or twenties with Graves' hyperthyroidism. Both conserved end residues are part of each CDR3. Fields, in order: V gene, CDR3 length, CDR3 protein.

v_gene: TRBV11-2
len: 17
CDR3aa: CASSLDFFGRRWDEQYF

v_gene: TRBV6-1
len: 15
CDR3aa: CASTGQGALMKTQYF

v_gene: TRBV18
len: 16
CDR3aa: CASSPQLGDGGYGYTF

v_gene: TRBV4-1
len: 15
CDR3aa: CASSQRKGQAGEQYF

v_gene: TRBV4-1
len: 13
CDR3aa: CASSQDRRGGYTF

v_gene: TRBV12-3/TRBV12-4
len: 13
CDR3aa: CASSSLEAYGYTF

v_gene: TRBV28
len: 15
CDR3aa: CASLDRKGPHETQYF

v_gene: TRBV6-2/TRBV6-3
len: 18
CDR3aa: CASRPTRDSTKLDYEQYF

v_gene: TRBV29-1
len: 14
CDR3aa: CSARRQGLGETQYF

v_gene: TRBV12-3/TRBV12-4
len: 16
CDR3aa: CASSPGEGISNTEAFF

v_gene: TRBV6-5
len: 16
CDR3aa: CASSYSASGATGELFF

v_gene: TRBV20-1
len: 15
CDR3aa: CSARDRRVSSYEQYF